This is a list of T cell receptor beta chains from one sample in a study of cytomegalovirus exposure and HLA in healthy donors. Produced via immunoSEQ multiplex PCR; TCRdb's table is partial and in-frame only. The sample consists of 100,000 or so clones, roughly four fifths of them appearing once. Sequencing was performed on PBMCs. The source is a male donor in good health and CMV-seropositive. CDR3s include the opening cysteine and the closing phenylalanine or tryptophan. Each record gives: J gene, V gene, D gene, clone size, CDR3 protein, CDR3 DNA. The D gene is left open where the match is weak. A row's size may be missing; if present it is once, few, many or a size class.

J gene: TRBJ1-5
V gene: TRBV5-1
D gene: NA
clone size: NA
CDR3 protein: CASSLDVSGGGQPQHF
CDR3 DNA: TGCGCCAGCAGCTTGGACGTTTCGGGGGGCGGCCAGCCCCAGCATTTT

J gene: TRBJ2-1
V gene: TRBV6-5
D gene: TRBD1
clone size: NA
CDR3 protein: CASGNRGNGDEQFF
CDR3 DNA: TGTGCCAGCGGCAACAGGGGGAATGGTGACGAGCAGTTCTTC

J gene: TRBJ2-1
V gene: TRBV1
D gene: NA
clone size: NA
CDR3 protein: CTSSQSTSRGGTEQFF
CDR3 DNA: TGCACCAGCAGCCAATCGACATCGAGGGGGGGAACTGAGCAGTTCTTC

J gene: TRBJ1-6
V gene: TRBV5-4
D gene: NA
clone size: NA
CDR3 protein: CASSARVPNSPLHF
CDR3 DNA: TGTGCCAGCAGCGCCCGGGTCCCTAATTCACCCCTCCACTTT

J gene: TRBJ1-6
V gene: TRBV6-1
D gene: NA
clone size: few
CDR3 protein: CASSESGGPLHF
CDR3 DNA: TGTGCCAGCAGTGAGTCCGGTGGACCCCTCCACTTT

J gene: TRBJ2-5
V gene: TRBV7-2
D gene: TRBD1
clone size: NA
CDR3 protein: CASSRGQGALETQYF
CDR3 DNA: TGTGCCAGCAGCCGGGGACAGGGGGCATTGGAGACCCAGTACTTC

J gene: TRBJ1-2
V gene: TRBV5-1
D gene: TRBD1
clone size: NA
CDR3 protein: CASSLAPTGGSRDYGYTF
CDR3 DNA: TGCGCCAGCAGCTTGGCGCCGACAGGGGGCTCGCGGGACTATGGCTACACCTTC

J gene: TRBJ2-2
V gene: TRBV4-1
D gene: TRBD1
clone size: NA
CDR3 protein: CASSRATGFTGELFF
CDR3 DNA: TGCGCCAGCAGCCGAGCGACAGGGTTCACCGGGGAGCTGTTTTTT

J gene: TRBJ2-7
V gene: TRBV30
D gene: NA
clone size: NA
CDR3 protein: CAWSAPYEQYF
CDR3 DNA: TGTGCCTGGAGTGCTCCCTACGAGCAGTACTTC

J gene: TRBJ2-1
V gene: TRBV7-9
D gene: TRBD2
clone size: NA
CDR3 protein: CASSLGASGANEQFF
CDR3 DNA: TGTGCCAGCAGCCTGGGGGCTAGCGGGGCTAATGAGCAGTTCTTC

J gene: TRBJ2-1
V gene: TRBV27
D gene: TRBD2
clone size: NA
CDR3 protein: CASSLVAGLANNEQFF
CDR3 DNA: TGTGCCAGCAGTTTGGTCGCGGGACTAGCTAACAATGAGCAGTTCTTC

J gene: TRBJ2-5
V gene: TRBV9
D gene: NA
clone size: NA
CDR3 protein: CASSVGLTLQETQYF
CDR3 DNA: TGTGCCAGCAGCGTAGGGTTAACGCTACAAGAGACCCAGTACTTC

J gene: TRBJ1-5
V gene: TRBV30
D gene: TRBD1
clone size: NA
CDR3 protein: CAWSLTGEQPQHF
CDR3 DNA: TGTGCCTGGAGTCTGACAGGGGAACAGCCCCAGCATTTT

J gene: TRBJ1-2
V gene: TRBV4-1
D gene: NA
clone size: NA
CDR3 protein: CASSGVGGATKYGYTF
CDR3 DNA: TGCGCCAGCAGCGGGGTGGGGGGGGCTACCAAATATGGCTACACCTTC

J gene: TRBJ1-5
V gene: TRBV15
D gene: NA
clone size: NA
CDR3 protein: CATSHYDLTDSNQPQHF
CDR3 DNA: TGTGCCACCAGCCACTATGACTTGACGGATAGCAATCAGCCCCAGCATTTT

J gene: TRBJ2-5
V gene: TRBV6-1
D gene: NA
clone size: NA
CDR3 protein: CASSGDIQETQYF
CDR3 DNA: TGTGCCAGCAGTGGGGACATTCAAGAGACCCAGTACTTC

J gene: TRBJ2-3
V gene: TRBV5-1
D gene: TRBD2
clone size: few
CDR3 protein: CASSLGPRAGGTDTQYF
CDR3 DNA: TGCGCCAGCAGCTTGGGTCCTAGAGCGGGGGGCACAGATACGCAGTATTTT

J gene: TRBJ2-3
V gene: TRBV4-3
D gene: TRBD2
clone size: NA
CDR3 protein: CASGSGTRGDTQYF
CDR3 DNA: TGCGCCAGCGGCTCCGGGACTAGGGGAGATACGCAGTATTTT

J gene: TRBJ2-1
V gene: TRBV7-2
D gene: TRBD2
clone size: NA
CDR3 protein: CASRTGLPRDEQFF
CDR3 DNA: TGTGCCAGCAGGACGGGACTACCTCGGGATGAGCAGTTCTTC

J gene: TRBJ2-3
V gene: TRBV5-4
D gene: TRBD1
clone size: NA
CDR3 protein: CASSAGTGMGTDTQYF
CDR3 DNA: TGTGCCAGCAGCGCCGGGACAGGGATGGGCACAGATACGCAGTATTTT

J gene: TRBJ2-1
V gene: TRBV7-9
D gene: TRBD2
clone size: few
CDR3 protein: CASSSSGGGSYNEQFF
CDR3 DNA: TGTGCCAGCAGCTCGAGCGGGGGGGGAAGTTACAATGAGCAGTTCTTC

J gene: TRBJ2-7
V gene: TRBV5-1
D gene: TRBD1
clone size: NA
CDR3 protein: CASSPRTGAYEQYF
CDR3 DNA: TGCGCCAGCAGCCCCCGGACAGGGGCCTACGAGCAGTACTTC

J gene: TRBJ2-3
V gene: TRBV5-4
D gene: TRBD2
clone size: NA
CDR3 protein: CASSFTSGGTITDTQYF
CDR3 DNA: TGTGCCAGCAGCTTTACTAGCGGGGGGACAATCACAGATACGCAGTATTTT

J gene: TRBJ2-6
V gene: TRBV6-1
D gene: NA
clone size: NA
CDR3 protein: CASSVTSLSGANVLTF
CDR3 DNA: TGTGCCAGCAGTGTCACGAGCCTGTCTGGGGCCAACGTCCTGACTTTC

J gene: TRBJ2-7
V gene: TRBV25-1
D gene: TRBD1
clone size: NA
CDR3 protein: CASSTPDPTGPSYEQYF
CDR3 DNA: TGTGCCAGCAGTACTCCAGACCCGACAGGGCCTTCATACGAGCAGTACTTC

J gene: TRBJ1-1
V gene: TRBV28
D gene: TRBD1
clone size: many
CDR3 protein: CASRSGTGFTEAFF
CDR3 DNA: TGTGCCAGCAGATCCGGGACAGGGTTCACTGAAGCTTTCTTT

J gene: TRBJ1-3
V gene: TRBV11-2
D gene: NA
clone size: NA
CDR3 protein: CASSFSVSSGNTIYF
CDR3 DNA: TGTGCCAGCAGCTTCAGTGTCAGCTCTGGAAACACCATATATTTT

J gene: TRBJ2-3
V gene: TRBV5-1
D gene: NA
clone size: NA
CDR3 protein: CASSTRPGGAGDTQYF
CDR3 DNA: TGCGCCAGCAGTACCCGACCGGGGGGCGCCGGAGATACGCAGTATTTT

J gene: TRBJ2-1
V gene: TRBV9
D gene: TRBD2
clone size: NA
CDR3 protein: CASSPPAGVYNEQFF
CDR3 DNA: TGTGCCAGCAGCCCCCCAGCGGGGGTCTACAATGAGCAGTTCTTC

J gene: TRBJ2-7
V gene: TRBV9
D gene: TRBD2
clone size: NA
CDR3 protein: CASSVAHPGGDEQYF
CDR3 DNA: TGTGCCAGCAGCGTAGCTCATCCCGGGGGGGACGAGCAGTACTTC

J gene: TRBJ1-2
V gene: TRBV5-1
D gene: NA
clone size: NA
CDR3 protein: CASSEDSSYGYTF
CDR3 DNA: TGCGCCAGCAGCGAGGACAGCTCTTATGGCTACACCTTC

J gene: TRBJ1-3
V gene: TRBV7-2
D gene: NA
clone size: NA
CDR3 protein: CASSPGNTIYF
CDR3 DNA: TGTGCCAGCAGCCCGGGAAACACCATATATTTT

J gene: TRBJ1-2
V gene: TRBV5-4
D gene: TRBD1
clone size: NA
CDR3 protein: CASSSRTGGNYGYTF
CDR3 DNA: TGTGCCAGCAGCTCCCGGACAGGGGGGAACTATGGCTACACCTTC

J gene: TRBJ1-2
V gene: TRBV6-5
D gene: NA
clone size: NA
CDR3 protein: CASLGSSSGYTF
CDR3 DNA: TGTGCCAGTCTCGGGTCCTCTAGCGGCTACACCTTC

J gene: TRBJ2-5
V gene: TRBV5-1
D gene: NA
clone size: NA
CDR3 protein: CASSFPWTGVETQYF
CDR3 DNA: TGCGCCAGCAGTTTCCCCTGGACGGGGGTAGAGACCCAGTACTTC

J gene: TRBJ2-1
V gene: TRBV5-6
D gene: NA
clone size: NA
CDR3 protein: CASSLARYEQFF
CDR3 DNA: TGTGCCAGCAGCTTGGCTAGGTATGAGCAGTTCTTC

J gene: TRBJ2-5
V gene: TRBV4-2
D gene: TRBD1
clone size: NA
CDR3 protein: CASSLLGDREETQYF
CDR3 DNA: TGTGCCAGCAGCCTCCTGGGGGACAGGGAAGAGACCCAGTACTTC